The 6 T cell receptor beta chains listed next were all sequenced from one sample in a study of neurological immune-mediated disorders. TCRdb fed the 5' RACE reads into MiXCR, producing one record per CDR3 protein. This table holds approximately 38,000 distinct CDR3 sequences, around 10% found once. Material for sequencing was CD4+ T cells from blood. All receptors come from a woman aged 25 to 39 with HTLV-1-associated myelopathy (HAM/TSP).

This clonotype was observed once. An end of the junction differs from the germline gene, which may be a read error. This sequence joins TRBV10-3 and TRBJ2-3; tentative D call: TRBD1 (5 bases). Germline V CDR1 and CDR2: ENHRY, SYGVKD. This CDR3 has 15 amino acids. DNA for the CDR3: TGTGCCACCAGTGAGGACGGTGGGGCTACAGATACGCAGTATTTT. Its translation: CATSEDGGATDTQYF.

This clonotype was seen ten or more times. This sequence joins TRBV29-1 and TRBJ1-1; 8 bases are shared with TRBD1. The CDR3 consists of 17 residues. V trimming: 4 bases; J trimming: 3 bases; junction bases outside the gene matches: 16. Germline values: CDR1 SQVTM, CDR2 ANQGSEA. The CDR3 here is CSVAGMDRAKLYTEAFF. The DNA of the CDR3 is TGCAGCGTTGCGGGGATGGACAGGGCCAAGTTGTACACTGAAGCTTTCTTT.

This clonotype was seen at least ten times. The chain combines TRBV20-1 with TRBJ2-3; D is uncertain. V gave up 7 bases and J gave up 4 bases, with 18 bases separating them. CDR1 DFQATT and CDR2 SNEGSKA come from the germline V gene (reference sequence). The CDR3 extends over 14 amino acids. In DNA form, the CDR3 reads TGCAGTGTTCCCGCCTACCTTCAGGCAGATACGCAGTATTTT. Protein: CSVPAYLQADTQYF.

This clonotype occurred many times. The CDR3 coding sequence is TGCAGTGCTCACTTAACGTCGGGCTACACCTTC. It is translated as CSAHLTSGYTF. This chain connects TRBV20-1 to TRBJ1-2; D gene unclear. In germline, CDR1 is DFQATT, CDR2 SNEGSKA (reference sequence). V lost 5 bases to trimming and J lost 8 bases, with 12 bases between them. The CDR3 contains 11 residues.

Notes on this clonotype: The germline gene is not matched at one end of the junction; a read error may be the cause. The genes are TRBV18 and TRBJ2-2; D is undetermined. Looked up from germline, CDR1 is KGHSH and CDR2 is LQKENI. This CDR3 has 13 amino acids. CDR3 in DNA: TGTGCTAGCTCACCAGCGAACACCAGGGAGCTGTTTTTT. Translating gives CASSPANTRELFF.

This clonotype was detected many times. V gene TRBV15 combines with J gene TRBJ1-3, with 7 bases fitting TRBD1. Germline CDR1 is LNHNV and CDR2 is YYDKDF (reference sequence). After removal of 1 base from V and 0 bases from J, the junction contained 3 bases not matched to a gene. The CDR3 has 16 residues. CDR3 region: CATSRGDSLSGNTIYF. The DNA for the CDR3 is TGTGCCACCAGCAGAGGGGACAGTCTCTCTGGAAACACCATATATTTT.